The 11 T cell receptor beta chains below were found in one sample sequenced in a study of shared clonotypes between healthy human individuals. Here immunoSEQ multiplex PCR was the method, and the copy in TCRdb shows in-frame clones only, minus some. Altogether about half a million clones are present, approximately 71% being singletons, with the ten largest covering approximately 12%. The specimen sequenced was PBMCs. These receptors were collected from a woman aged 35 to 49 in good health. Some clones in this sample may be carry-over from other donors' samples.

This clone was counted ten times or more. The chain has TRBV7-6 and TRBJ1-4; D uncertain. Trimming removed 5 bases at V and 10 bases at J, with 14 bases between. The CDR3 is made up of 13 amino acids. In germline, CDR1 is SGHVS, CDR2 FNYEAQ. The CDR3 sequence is CASSPNWSGKLFF. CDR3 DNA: TGTGCCAGCAGCCCAAACTGGTCGGGAAAACTGTTTTTT.

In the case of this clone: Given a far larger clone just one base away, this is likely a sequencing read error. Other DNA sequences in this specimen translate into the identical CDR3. CDR3 DNA sequence: TGTGCCAGCAGTAGATTTCTTGGGACAGGGAATGAGCAATTCTTC. It codes for CASSRFLGTGNEQFF. The rearrangement joins TRBV25-1 to TRBJ2-1; 9 nucleotides line up with TRBD1. Germline V gene lookup returns CDR1 MGHDK and CDR2 SYGVNS. The CDR3 sequence is 15 residues long.

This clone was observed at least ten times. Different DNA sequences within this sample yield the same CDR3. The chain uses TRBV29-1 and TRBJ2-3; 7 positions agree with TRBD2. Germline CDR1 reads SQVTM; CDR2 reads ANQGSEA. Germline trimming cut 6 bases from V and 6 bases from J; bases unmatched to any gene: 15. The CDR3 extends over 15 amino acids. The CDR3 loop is CSVRRGSYIGDTQYF. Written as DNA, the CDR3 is TGCAGCGTGAGGCGCGGGAGCTACATTGGGGATACGCAGTATTTT.

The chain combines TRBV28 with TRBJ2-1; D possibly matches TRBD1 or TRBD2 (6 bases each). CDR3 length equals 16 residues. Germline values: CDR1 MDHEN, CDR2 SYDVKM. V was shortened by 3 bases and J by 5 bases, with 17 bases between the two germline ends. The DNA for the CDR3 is TGTGCCAGCAGTTTTCTAGGAGGGGGGATAAACAATGAGCAGTTCTTC. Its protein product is CASSFLGGGINNEQFF.

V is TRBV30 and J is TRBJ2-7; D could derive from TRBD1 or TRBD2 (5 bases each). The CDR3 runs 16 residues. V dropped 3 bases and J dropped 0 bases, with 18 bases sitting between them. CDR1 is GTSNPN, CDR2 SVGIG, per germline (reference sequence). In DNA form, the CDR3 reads TGTGCCTGGAGGGGAGAGGGGCTCCCAAGCTCCTACGAGCAGTACTTC. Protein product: CAWRGEGLPSSYEQYF.

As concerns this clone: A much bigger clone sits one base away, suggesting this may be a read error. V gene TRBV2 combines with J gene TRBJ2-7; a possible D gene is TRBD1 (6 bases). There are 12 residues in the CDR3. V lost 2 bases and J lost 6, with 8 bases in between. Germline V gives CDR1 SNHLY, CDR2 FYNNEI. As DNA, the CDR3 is TGTGCCAGCAGTGAAACAGGGACCGAGCAGTACTTC. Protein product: CASSETGTEQYF. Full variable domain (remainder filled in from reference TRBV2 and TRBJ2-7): EPEVTQTPSHQVTQMGQEVILRCVPISNHLYFYWYRQILGQKVEFLVSFYNNEISEKSEIFDDQFSVERPDGSNFTLKIRSTKLEDSAMYFCASSETGTEQYFGPGTRLTVT.

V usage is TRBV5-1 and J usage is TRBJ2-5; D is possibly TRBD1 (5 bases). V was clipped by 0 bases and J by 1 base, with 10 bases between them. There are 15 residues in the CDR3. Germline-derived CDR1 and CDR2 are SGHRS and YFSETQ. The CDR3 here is CASSLAGGAQETQYF. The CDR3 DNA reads TGCGCCAGCAGCTTGGCGGGTGGGGCCCAAGAGACCCAGTACTTC. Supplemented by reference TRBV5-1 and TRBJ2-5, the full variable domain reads KAGVTQTPRYLIKTRGQQVTLSCSPISGHRSVSWYQQTPGQGLQFLFEYFSETQRNKGNFPGRFSGRQFSNSRSEMNVSTLELGDSALYLCASSLAGGAQETQYFGPGTRLLVL.

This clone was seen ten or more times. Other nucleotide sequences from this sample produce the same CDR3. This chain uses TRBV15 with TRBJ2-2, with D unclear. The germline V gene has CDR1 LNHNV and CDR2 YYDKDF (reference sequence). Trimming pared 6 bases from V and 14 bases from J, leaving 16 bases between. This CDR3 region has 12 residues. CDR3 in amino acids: CATSTAASGLFF. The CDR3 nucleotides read TGTGCCACCAGTACTGCCGCTTCGGGTCTGTTTTTT. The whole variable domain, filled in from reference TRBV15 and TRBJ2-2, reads DAMVIQNPRYQVTQFGKPVTLSCSQTLNHNVMYWYQQKSSQAPKLLFHYYDKDFNNEADTPDNFQSRRPNTSFCFLDIRSPGLGDTAMYLCATSTAASGLFFGEGSRLTVL.

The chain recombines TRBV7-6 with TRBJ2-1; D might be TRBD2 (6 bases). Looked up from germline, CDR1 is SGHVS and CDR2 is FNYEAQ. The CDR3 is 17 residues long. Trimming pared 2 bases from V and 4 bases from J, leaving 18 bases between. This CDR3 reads CASSLRLIGSRYNEQFF. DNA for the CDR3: TGTGCCAGCAGCTTACGGCTAATCGGGAGCCGGTACAATGAGCAGTTCTTC.

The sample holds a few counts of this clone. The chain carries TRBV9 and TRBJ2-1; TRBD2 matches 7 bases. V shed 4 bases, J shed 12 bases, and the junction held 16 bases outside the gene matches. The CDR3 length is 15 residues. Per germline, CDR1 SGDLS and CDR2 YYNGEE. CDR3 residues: CASSPRSGNNAGQFF. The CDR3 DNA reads TGTGCCAGCAGCCCCCGAAGCGGGAATAACGCGGGGCAGTTCTTC.

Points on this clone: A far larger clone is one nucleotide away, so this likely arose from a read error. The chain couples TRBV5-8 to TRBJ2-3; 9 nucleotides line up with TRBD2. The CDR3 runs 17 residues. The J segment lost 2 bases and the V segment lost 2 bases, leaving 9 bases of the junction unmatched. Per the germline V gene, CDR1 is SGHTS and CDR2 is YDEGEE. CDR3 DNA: TGTGCCAGCAGCTTACTAGCGGGCATTACTAACACAGATACGCAGTATTTT. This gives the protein CASSLLAGITNTDTQYF.